Shown below are 11 T cell receptor beta chains from a single sample sequenced in a study of blood T cells in healthy people across ages. Primers used in a second PCR of roughly 7 to 12 cycles were a sample-barcoded 5' primer and a J-beta primer mix. TCRdb reprocessed the 5' RACE reads with MiXCR, giving one entry per CDR3 protein. The table records about 1.5 million distinct CDR3 sequences, 35% to 45% of them present only once. The sequenced sample consisted of blood. These receptors were collected from a woman younger than 35 in good health.

The chain has TRBV20-1 and TRBJ1-1; D is possibly TRBD1 (5 bases). This CDR3 spans 12 amino acids. The ends were cut back, 3 bases at V and 5 bases at J, with 10 bases in the middle. The germline CDR1 and CDR2 sequences are DFQATT and SNEGSKA (reference sequence). The CDR3, as DNA: TGCAGTGCTAGTGGGGAGGGGACTGAAGCTTTCTTT. Its translation: CSASGEGTEAFF.

V usage is TRBV12-3 or TRBV12-4 and J usage is TRBJ2-1; 9 bases align to TRBD2. This CDR3 spans 15 amino acids. Unmatched junction bases numbered 4, after V lost 7 bases and J lost 0 bases. CDR3 loop: CASNLAGNSYNEQFF. Written as DNA, the CDR3 is TGTGCCAGCAACCTAGCGGGAAACTCCTACAATGAGCAGTTCTTC.

This rearrangement joins TRBV11-2 to TRBJ2-1; D could derive from TRBD1 or TRBD2 (5 bases each). Per the germline V gene, CDR1 is SGHAT and CDR2 is FQNNGV. CDR3 size: 16 residues. The V end lost 5 bases, the J end lost 0 bases, and 14 bases lay between the germline ends. CDR3 residues: CASSRITGTSYNEQFF. CDR3 DNA sequence: TGTGCCAGCAGCCGGATCACGGGGACCTCCTACAATGAGCAGTTCTTC.

This chain joins TRBV20-1 and TRBJ2-3; 14 bases are shared with TRBD2. Germline V lookup: CDR1 DFQATT, CDR2 SNEGSKA (reference sequence). V shed 5 bases, J shed 9 bases, and the junction held 10 bases outside the gene matches. CDR3 length equals 15 residues. The chain's CDR3 is CSAEGGTSGGGTQYF. CDR3 coding DNA: TGCAGTGCTGAAGGAGGGACTAGCGGGGGCGGGACGCAGTATTTT.

V and J are TRBV18 and TRBJ2-5, with D perhaps TRBD1 or TRBD2 (5 bases each). Deletions cut 2 bases from V and 5 bases from J, with 21 bases between. CDR3 length equals 17 residues. Germline V gene data show CDR1 as KGHSH and CDR2 as LQKENI. The CDR3 sequence is CASSPKTQLGVMETQYF. The CDR3 DNA follows: TGTGCCAGCTCACCAAAAACCCAGTTGGGGGTGATGGAGACCCAGTACTTC.

The V and J genes are TRBV12-3 or TRBV12-4 and TRBJ2-2; 8 positions agree with TRBD2. V lost 4 bases, J lost 4 bases, and 8 bases stayed unmatched. The CDR3 covers 16 residues. The CDR3: CASSYVAGTVTGELFF. The CDR3 bases are TGTGCCAGCAGTTATGTAGCGGGGACTGTCACCGGGGAGCTGTTTTTT.

The gene calls are TRBV7-9 and TRBJ2-7, with TRBD1 identical over 10 bases. The length of the CDR3 is 14 residues. V gave up 5 bases and J gave up 5 bases; unmatched junction bases: 6. CDR1 and CDR2 from the germline V gene are SEHNR and FQNEAQ (reference sequence). The CDR3 bases are TGTGCCAGCAGCCCATGGGACAGGGGCCACGAGCAGTACTTC. This gives the protein CASSPWDRGHEQYF.

This clonotype has only a few counts. V usage is TRBV7-9 and J usage is TRBJ2-1; D possibly corresponds to TRBD1 (6 bases). V lost 0 bases to trimming and J lost 5 bases, with 17 bases between them. The CDR3 covers 17 residues. Germline CDR1 and CDR2: SEHNR and FQNEAQ (reference sequence). CDR3 loop: CASSLAPGQGKNNEQFF. In nucleotides, the CDR3 is TGTGCCAGCAGCTTAGCGCCGGGCCAGGGGAAGAACAATGAGCAGTTCTTC.

V usage is TRBV11-2 and J usage is TRBJ1-5; the D is unclear. This CDR3 is built from 16 residues. CDR1 is SGHAT and CDR2 is FQNNGV in the germline V gene. V was clipped by 1 base and J by 0 bases, with 10 bases between them. Here the CDR3 reads CASSLVAGYSNQPQHF. The CDR3 DNA reads as TGTGCCAGCAGCTTAGTTGCGGGTTATAGCAATCAGCCCCAGCATTTT.

The table lists this clonotype with a few counts. The chain employs TRBV7-9 and TRBJ1-2; 9 nucleotides line up with TRBD1. Germline values: CDR1 SEHNR, CDR2 FQNEAQ (reference sequence). After removal of 7 bases from V and 8 bases from J, the junction contained 11 bases not matched to a gene. CDR3 size: 14 residues. The CDR3 protein is CASTFGGTGLGYTF. Written as DNA, the CDR3 is TGTGCCAGCACGTTTGGTGGGACAGGGTTGGGCTACACCTTC.

In the case of this clonotype: One end of the junction varies from germline; a read error may be responsible. J is TRBJ2-3 and V is TRBV27, with D unclear. The CDR3 has 14 amino acids. Germline V lookup: CDR1 MNHEY, CDR2 SMNVEV (reference sequence). The CDR3 DNA sequence: TGTGCCGGCAGTTTCGGACGGGGCACAGATACGCAGTATTTT. The encoded protein is CAGSFGRGTDTQYF.